The T cell receptor (beta chain) under discussion was sequenced for a study of blood T cell repertoires in COVID-19. About this clone: Additional DNA sequences in this sample encode the identical CDR3.

Generated by immunoSEQ multiplex PCR, the TCRdb table keeps only in-frame clones and is missing some. The sample records approximately 100,000 clones, roughly nine tenths being singletons. The trim removed 5 bases at V and 0 bases at J, leaving 3 bases unmatched. The CDR3 is 15 residues long. The germline V gene has CDR1 MNHEY and CDR2 SVGEGT. The sequence was obtained from a human donor in a cohort sampled during active COVID-19. The material sequenced was peripheral blood. The gene calls are TRBV6-2 or TRBV6-3 and TRBJ1-2; TRBD1 agrees at 10 bases. CDR3 DNA sequence: TGTGCCAGCAGTCGGACAGGGGGTCCTAACTATGGCTACACCTTC. Its protein is CASSRTGGPNYGYTF.